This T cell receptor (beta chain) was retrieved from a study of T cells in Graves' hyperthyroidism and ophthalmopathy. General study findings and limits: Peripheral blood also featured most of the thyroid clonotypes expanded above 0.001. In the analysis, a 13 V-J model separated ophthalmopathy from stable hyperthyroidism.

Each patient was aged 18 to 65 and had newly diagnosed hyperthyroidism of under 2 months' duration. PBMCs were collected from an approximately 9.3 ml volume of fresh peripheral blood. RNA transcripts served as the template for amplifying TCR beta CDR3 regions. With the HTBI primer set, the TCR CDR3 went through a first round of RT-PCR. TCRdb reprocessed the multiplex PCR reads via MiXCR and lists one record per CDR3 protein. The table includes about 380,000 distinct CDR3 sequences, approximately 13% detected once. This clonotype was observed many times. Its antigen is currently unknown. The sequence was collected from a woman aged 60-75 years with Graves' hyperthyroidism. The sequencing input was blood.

The CDR3 is CASSSSAHTSGRRYEQYF. CDR3 sequence (DNA): TGTGCCAGCAGCTCCTCAGCCCACACTAGCGGGAGAAGGTACGAGCAGTACTTC. V and J are TRBV5-6 and TRBJ2-7; 11 bases fit TRBD2. This CDR3 is 18 amino acids long. CDR1 and CDR2 (germline): SGHDT, YYEEEE. J gave up 4 bases and V 3 bases, and 15 bases lay outside the gene matches.